Reported below is one TCR beta chain. Its target is unknown. This sample was taken from a study of cytomegalovirus exposure and HLA in healthy donors. Regarding the study as a whole: A few CMV-associated chains proved CMV antigen-specific in vitro. Of the V segments, some could not be distinguished, including TRBV6-2 and TRBV6-3, and were excluded.

CDR1 LGHNA and CDR2 YSLEER come from the germline V gene. Trimming stripped 1 base from V and 10 bases from J, with 8 bases between. This CDR3 has 12 amino acids. The PCR employed 60 Vbeta primers together with 13 Jbeta primers. Profiling relied on immunoSEQ multiplex PCR, and the TCRdb table lists in-frame clones only, not all of them. Its table records about 190,000 clones. Specimen: PBMCs. This TCR came from a man aged 30-40 years in good health and CMV-seronegative. The rearrangement joins TRBV4-3 to TRBJ2-1, with a possible D match to TRBD2 (6 bases). The DNA for the CDR3 is TGCGCCAGCAGCCAAGGGGCGGGGGAGCAGTTCTTC. Protein sequence: CASSQGAGEQFF.